Following are 9 T cell receptor beta chains from one sample sequenced in a study of patients and donors after allogeneic stem cell transplantation. TCRdb called the RT-PCR reads again in MiXCR, with one record for every CDR3 protein. Of over 130,000 distinct CDR3 sequences in the sample, about 40% were seen once. The sample was blood, either unsorted or a sorted T cell fraction (not recorded which). The receptors here all came from a human donor who was either an allogeneic HSCT recipient or a stem cell or donor lymphocyte infusion donor (not recorded which). It is not recorded whose cells these are; they may come from a transplant donor.

The chain links TRBV27 to TRBJ1-4; TRBD1 is a possible D gene (5 bases). Trimming took 5 bases from V and 12 from J, leaving 16 bases between them. This CDR3 comprises 13 residues. Germline V gives CDR1 MNHEY, CDR2 SMNVEV (reference sequence). The CDR3 DNA follows: TGTGCCAGCAGTCCCGCCTTCAAAGGGGAACTGTTTTTT. Amino acids: CASSPAFKGELFF.

The gene calls are TRBV11-2 and TRBJ1-5; tentatively, D is TRBD1 (5 bases). Trimming left V 6 bases short and J 0 bases short, with 12 bases between. The CDR3 has 15 residues. Germline-derived CDR1 and CDR2 are SGHAT and FQNNGV. The CDR3 region is CASSPGAVSNQPQHF. CDR3 sequence (DNA): TGTGCCAGCAGTCCCGGGGCAGTTAGCAATCAGCCCCAGCATTTT.

This clonotype occurred once. The chain links TRBV28 to TRBJ2-7; no reliable D call. The V end was cut by 1 base, the J end by 6 bases, with 10 bases between. This CDR3 contains 13 residues. The germline V gene encodes CDR1 MDHEN and CDR2 SYDVKM. The CDR3 sequence is CASSLLMPGEQYF. The CDR3 nucleotides read TGTGCCAGCAGTTTATTAATGCCAGGCGAGCAGTACTTC.

This clonotype was recorded a few times. CDR3 sequence (DNA): TGCAGTGCTTTCGGTGATACCGACAATGAGCAGTTCTTC. Translating gives CSAFGDTDNEQFF. This chain uses TRBV20-1 with TRBJ2-1; D gene ambiguous. The germline gives CDR1 DFQATT, CDR2 SNEGSKA (reference sequence). Trimming removed 5 bases from V and 5 bases from J, with 13 bases in between. CDR3 length: 13 residues.

In this sample, this clonotype turned up many times. The chain joins TRBV20-1 to TRBJ2-1; tentative D call: TRBD2 (6 bases). V lost 0 bases to trimming and J lost 5 bases, with 23 bases between them. Looked up from germline, CDR1 is DFQATT and CDR2 is SNEGSKA (reference sequence). The CDR3 has 18 amino acids. CDR3 coding DNA: TGCAGTGCTAGAGATCGGGTACCGGGGACTTACACACACAATGAGCAGTTCTTC. Protein: CSARDRVPGTYTHNEQFF.

V gene TRBV6-6 combines with J gene TRBJ1-1; TRBD1 matches 7 bases. After removal of 8 bases from V and 8 bases from J, the junction contained 5 bases not matched to a gene. Germline values: CDR1 MNHNY, CDR2 SVGAGI (reference sequence). The CDR3 loop spans 11 amino acids. Here the CDR3 reads CASGTAQEAFF. CDR3 coding DNA: TGTGCCAGCGGGACAGCCCAAGAAGCTTTCTTT.

The J gene is TRBJ2-7, the V gene TRBV28, with 8 bases lining up with TRBD1. CDR1 is MDHEN and CDR2 is SYDVKM in the germline V gene. The V segment lost 5 bases and the J segment 3 bases; nucleotides outside the gene matches: 12. CDR3 size: 16 residues. This chain's CDR3 is CASSPQGAGRFYEQYV. The CDR3 DNA is TGTGCCAGCAGTCCCCAGGGGGCGGGGCGATTCTACGAGCAGTACGTC.

The J gene is TRBJ1-1, the V gene TRBV20-1, with no clear D. Germline V gene sequence: CDR1 DFQATT, CDR2 SNEGSKA (reference sequence). The CDR3 runs to 9 residues. V lost 7 bases to trimming and J lost 10 bases, with 10 bases between them. The CDR3 loop is CSVSGLAFF. Here the CDR3 DNA reads TGCAGTGTGTCGGGATTAGCTTTCTTT.

In this sample, this clonotype turned up a few times. V gene TRBV5-5 combines with J gene TRBJ2-7; D uncertain. The CDR3 consists of 13 residues. Trimming removed 4 bases at V and 3 bases at J, with 11 bases between. The germline CDR1 and CDR2 sequences are SGHKS and YYEKEE (reference sequence). CDR3 sequence: CASSLPILYEQYF. The CDR3, as DNA: TGTGCCAGCAGCCTACCAATACTCTACGAGCAGTACTTC.